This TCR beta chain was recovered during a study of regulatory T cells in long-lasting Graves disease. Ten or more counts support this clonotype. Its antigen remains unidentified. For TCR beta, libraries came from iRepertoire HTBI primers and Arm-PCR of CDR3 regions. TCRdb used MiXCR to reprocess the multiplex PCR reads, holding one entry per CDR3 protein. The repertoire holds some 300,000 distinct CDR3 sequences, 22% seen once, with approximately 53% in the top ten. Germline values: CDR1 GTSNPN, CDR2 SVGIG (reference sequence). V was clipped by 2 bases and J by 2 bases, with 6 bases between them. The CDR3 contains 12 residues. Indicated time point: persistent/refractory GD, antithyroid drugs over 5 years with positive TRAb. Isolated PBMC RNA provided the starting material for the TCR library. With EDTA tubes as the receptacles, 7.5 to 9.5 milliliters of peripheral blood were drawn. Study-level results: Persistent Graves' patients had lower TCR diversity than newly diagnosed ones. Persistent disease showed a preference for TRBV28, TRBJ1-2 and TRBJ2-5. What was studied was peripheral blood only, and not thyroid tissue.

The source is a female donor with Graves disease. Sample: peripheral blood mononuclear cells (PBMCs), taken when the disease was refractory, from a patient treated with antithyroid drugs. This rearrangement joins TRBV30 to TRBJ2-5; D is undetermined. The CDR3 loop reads CAWSQLQETQYF. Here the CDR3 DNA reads TGTGCCTGGAGTCAGCTGCAAGAGACCCAGTACTTC.